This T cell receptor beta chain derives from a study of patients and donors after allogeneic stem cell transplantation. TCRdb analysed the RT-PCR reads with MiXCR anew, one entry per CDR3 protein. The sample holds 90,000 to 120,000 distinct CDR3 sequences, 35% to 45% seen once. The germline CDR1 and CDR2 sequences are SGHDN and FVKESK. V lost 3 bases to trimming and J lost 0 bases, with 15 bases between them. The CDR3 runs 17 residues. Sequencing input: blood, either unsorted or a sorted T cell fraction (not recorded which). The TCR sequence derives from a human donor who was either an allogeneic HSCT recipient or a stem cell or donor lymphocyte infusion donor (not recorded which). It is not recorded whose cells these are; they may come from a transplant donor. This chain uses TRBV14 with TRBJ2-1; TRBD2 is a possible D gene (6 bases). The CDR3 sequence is CASSHLPLASSYNEQFF. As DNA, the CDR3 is TGTGCCAGCAGCCACTTACCACTAGCAAGCTCCTACAATGAGCAGTTCTTC.